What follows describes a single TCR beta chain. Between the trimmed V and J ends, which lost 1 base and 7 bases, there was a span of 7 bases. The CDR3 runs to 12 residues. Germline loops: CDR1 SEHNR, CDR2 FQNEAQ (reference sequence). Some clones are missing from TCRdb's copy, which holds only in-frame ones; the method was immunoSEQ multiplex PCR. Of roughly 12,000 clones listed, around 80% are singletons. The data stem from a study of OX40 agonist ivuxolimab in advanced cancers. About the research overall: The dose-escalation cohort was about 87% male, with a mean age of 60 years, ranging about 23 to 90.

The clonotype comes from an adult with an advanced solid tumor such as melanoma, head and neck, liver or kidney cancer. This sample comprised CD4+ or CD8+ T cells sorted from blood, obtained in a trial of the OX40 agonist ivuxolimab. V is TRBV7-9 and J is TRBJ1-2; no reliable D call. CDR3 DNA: TGTGCCAGCAGCTTAGGGAGGAGTGGCTACACCTTC. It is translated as CASSLGRSGYTF. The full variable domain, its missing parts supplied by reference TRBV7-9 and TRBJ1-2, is DTGVSQNPRHKITKRGQNVTFRCDPISEHNRLYWYRQTLGQGPEFLTYFQNEAQLEKSRLLSDRFSAERPKGSFSTLEIQRTEQGDSAMYLCASSLGRSGYTFGSGTRLTVV.